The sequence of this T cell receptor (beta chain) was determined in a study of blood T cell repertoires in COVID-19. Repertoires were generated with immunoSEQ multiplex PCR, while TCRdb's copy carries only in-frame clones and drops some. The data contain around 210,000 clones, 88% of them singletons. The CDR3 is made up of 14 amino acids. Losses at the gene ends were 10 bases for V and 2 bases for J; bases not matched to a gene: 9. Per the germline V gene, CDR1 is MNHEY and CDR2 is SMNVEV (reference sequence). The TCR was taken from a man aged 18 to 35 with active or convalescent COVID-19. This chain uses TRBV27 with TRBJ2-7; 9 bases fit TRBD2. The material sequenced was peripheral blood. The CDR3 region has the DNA TGTGCCACCGGATTAGCGGGAGCAACCTACGAGCAGTACTTC. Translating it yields CATGLAGATYEQYF.